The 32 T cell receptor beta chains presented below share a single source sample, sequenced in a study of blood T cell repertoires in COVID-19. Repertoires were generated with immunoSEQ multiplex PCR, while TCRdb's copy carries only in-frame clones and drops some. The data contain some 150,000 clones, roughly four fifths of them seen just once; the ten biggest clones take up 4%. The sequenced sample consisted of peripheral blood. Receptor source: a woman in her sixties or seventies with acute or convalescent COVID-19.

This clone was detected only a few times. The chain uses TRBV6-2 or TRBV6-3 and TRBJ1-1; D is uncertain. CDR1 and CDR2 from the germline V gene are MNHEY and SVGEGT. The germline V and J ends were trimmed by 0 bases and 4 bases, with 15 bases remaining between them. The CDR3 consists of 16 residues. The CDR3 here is CASSYSETLEGTEAFF. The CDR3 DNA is TGTGCCAGCAGTTACTCGGAAACCCTCGAGGGCACTGAAGCTTTCTTT.

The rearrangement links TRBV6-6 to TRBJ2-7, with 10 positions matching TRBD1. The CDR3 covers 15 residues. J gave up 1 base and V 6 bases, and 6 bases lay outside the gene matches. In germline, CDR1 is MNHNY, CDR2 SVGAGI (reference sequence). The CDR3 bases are TGTGCCAGCAGGCCACCGGGACAGGGGTCCTACGAGCAGTACTTC. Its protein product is CASRPPGQGSYEQYF.

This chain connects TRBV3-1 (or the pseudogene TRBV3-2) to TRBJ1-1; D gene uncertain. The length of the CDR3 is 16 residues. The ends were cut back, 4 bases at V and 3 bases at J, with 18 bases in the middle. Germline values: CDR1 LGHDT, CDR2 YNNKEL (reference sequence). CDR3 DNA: TGTGCCAGCAGCCTCAACCGCGAGGCACGGGACACTGAAGCTTTCTTT. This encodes CASSLNREARDTEAFF.

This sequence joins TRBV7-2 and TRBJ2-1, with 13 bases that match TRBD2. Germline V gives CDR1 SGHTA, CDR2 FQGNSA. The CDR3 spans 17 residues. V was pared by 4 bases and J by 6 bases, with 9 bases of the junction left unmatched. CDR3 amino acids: CASSSRILAGGFNEQFF. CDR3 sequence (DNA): TGTGCCAGCAGCTCCCGGATACTAGCGGGAGGGTTCAATGAGCAGTTCTTC.

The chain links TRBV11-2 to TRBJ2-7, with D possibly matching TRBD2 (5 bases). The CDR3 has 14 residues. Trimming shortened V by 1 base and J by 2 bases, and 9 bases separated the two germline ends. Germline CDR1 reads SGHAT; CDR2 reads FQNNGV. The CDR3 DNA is TGTGCCAGCAGCTTAGCCAGCGGTACCTACGAGCAGTACTTC. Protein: CASSLASGTYEQYF.

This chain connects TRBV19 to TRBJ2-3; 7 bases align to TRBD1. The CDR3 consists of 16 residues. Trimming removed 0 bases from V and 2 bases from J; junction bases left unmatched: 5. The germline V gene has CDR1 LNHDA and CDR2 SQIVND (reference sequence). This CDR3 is CASSIDTGQDTDTQYF. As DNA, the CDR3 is TGTGCCAGTAGTATAGATACAGGACAGGACACAGATACGCAGTATTTT.

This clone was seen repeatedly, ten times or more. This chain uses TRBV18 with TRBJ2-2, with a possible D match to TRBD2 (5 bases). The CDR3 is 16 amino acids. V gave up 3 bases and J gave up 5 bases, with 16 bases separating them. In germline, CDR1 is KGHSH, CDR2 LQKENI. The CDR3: CASSPQAAHATGELFF. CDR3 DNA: TGTGCCAGCTCACCGCAAGCGGCCCACGCTACCGGGGAGCTGTTTTTT.

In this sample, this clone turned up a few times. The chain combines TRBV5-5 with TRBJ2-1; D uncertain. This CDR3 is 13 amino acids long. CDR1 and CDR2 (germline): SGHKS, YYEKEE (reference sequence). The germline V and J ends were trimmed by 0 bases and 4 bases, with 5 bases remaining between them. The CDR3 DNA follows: TGTGCCAGCAGCTTGGAATCGTACAATGAGCAGTTCTTC. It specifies CASSLESYNEQFF.

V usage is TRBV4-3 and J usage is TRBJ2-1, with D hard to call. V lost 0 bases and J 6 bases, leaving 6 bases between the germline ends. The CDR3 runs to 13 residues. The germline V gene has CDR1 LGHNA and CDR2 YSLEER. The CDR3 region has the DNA TGCGCCAGCAGCCAAGATCGGGTCAATGAGCAGTTCTTC. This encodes CASSQDRVNEQFF.

This CDR3 is CASSMPGVTQETQYF. The CDR3 DNA sequence: TGCGCCAGCAGCATGCCAGGGGTAACGCAAGAGACCCAGTACTTC. This chain connects TRBV5-1 to TRBJ2-5, with a weak D call TRBD1 (6 bases). Trimming left V 4 bases short and J 2 bases short, with 15 bases between. The CDR3 runs 15 residues. Germline CDR1 and CDR2: SGHRS and YFSETQ.

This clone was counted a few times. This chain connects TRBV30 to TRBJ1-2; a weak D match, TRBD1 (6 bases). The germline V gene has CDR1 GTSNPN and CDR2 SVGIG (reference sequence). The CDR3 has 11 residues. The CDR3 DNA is TGTGCAAGGGGGACGAATGGCGGCTACACCTTC. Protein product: CARGTNGGYTF.

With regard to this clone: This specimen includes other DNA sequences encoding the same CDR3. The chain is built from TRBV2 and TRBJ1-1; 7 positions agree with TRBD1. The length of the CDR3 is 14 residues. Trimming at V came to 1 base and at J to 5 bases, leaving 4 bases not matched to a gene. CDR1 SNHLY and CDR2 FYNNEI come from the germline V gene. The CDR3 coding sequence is TGTGCCAGCAGTGAAGGAAGGGGGCGGACTGAAGCTTTCTTT. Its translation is CASSEGRGRTEAFF.

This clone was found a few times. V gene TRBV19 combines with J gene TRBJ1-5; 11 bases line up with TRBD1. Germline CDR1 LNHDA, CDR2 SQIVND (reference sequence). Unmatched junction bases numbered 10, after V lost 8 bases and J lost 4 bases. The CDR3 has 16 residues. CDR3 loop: CASEPGQGVGNQPQHF. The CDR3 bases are TGTGCCAGTGAGCCGGGACAGGGGGTAGGTAATCAGCCCCAGCATTTT.

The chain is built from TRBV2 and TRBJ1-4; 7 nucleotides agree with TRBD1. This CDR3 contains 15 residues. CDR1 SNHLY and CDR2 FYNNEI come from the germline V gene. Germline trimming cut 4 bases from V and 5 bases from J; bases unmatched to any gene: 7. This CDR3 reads CASSAQGTVNEKLFF. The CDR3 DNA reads TGTGCCAGCAGTGCACAAGGGACAGTCAATGAAAAACTGTTTTTT.

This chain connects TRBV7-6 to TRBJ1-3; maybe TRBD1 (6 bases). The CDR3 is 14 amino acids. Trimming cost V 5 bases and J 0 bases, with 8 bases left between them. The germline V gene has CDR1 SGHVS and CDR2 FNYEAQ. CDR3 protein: CASSVQGSGNTIYF. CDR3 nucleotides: TGTGCCAGCAGCGTACAGGGCTCTGGAAACACCATATATTTT.

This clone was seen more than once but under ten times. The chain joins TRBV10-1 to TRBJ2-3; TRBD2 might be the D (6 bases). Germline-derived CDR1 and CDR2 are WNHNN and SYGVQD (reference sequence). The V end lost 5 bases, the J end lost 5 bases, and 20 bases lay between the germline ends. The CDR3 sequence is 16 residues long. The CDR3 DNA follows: TGCGCCAGCAGTACCCGGGACGGAGGGGCCGGAGATACGCAGTATTTT. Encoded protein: CASSTRDGGAGDTQYF.

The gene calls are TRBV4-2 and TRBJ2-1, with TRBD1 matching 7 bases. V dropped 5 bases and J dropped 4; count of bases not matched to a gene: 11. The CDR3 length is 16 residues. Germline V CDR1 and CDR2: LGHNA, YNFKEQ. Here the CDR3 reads CASSVHRGGLYNEQFF. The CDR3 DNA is TGTGCCAGCAGCGTTCACAGGGGTGGGCTATACAATGAGCAGTTCTTC.

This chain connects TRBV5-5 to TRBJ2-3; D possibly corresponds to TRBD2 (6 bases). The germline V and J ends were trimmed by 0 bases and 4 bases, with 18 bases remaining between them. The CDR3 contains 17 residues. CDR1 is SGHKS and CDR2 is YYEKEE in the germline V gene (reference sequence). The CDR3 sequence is CASSLAQGAGGADTQYF. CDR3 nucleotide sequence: TGTGCCAGCAGCTTGGCCCAGGGAGCCGGGGGTGCAGATACGCAGTATTTT.

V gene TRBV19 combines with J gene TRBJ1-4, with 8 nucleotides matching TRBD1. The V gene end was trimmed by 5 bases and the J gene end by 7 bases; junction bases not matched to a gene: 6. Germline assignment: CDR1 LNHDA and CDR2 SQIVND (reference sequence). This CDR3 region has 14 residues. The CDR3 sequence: CASSYQGAGEKLFF. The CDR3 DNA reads TGTGCCAGTAGTTATCAGGGGGCAGGTGAAAAACTGTTTTTT.

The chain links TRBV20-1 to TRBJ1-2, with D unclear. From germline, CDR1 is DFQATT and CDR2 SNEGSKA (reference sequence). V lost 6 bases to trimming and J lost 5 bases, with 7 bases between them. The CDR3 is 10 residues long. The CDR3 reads CSASEYGYTF. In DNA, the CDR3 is TGCAGTGCCTCTGAGTATGGCTACACCTTC.

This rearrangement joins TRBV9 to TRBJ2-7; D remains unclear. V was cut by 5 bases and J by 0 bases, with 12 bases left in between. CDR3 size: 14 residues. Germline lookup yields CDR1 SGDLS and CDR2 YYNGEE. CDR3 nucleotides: TGTGCCAGCAGTCTCGGAGTCCTCTCCTACGAGCAGTACTTC. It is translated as CASSLGVLSYEQYF.

The CDR3 coding sequence is TGTGCCAGCAGCAAAGCTGGAGGGACAGGGGACGGTTCTGGAAACACCATATATTTT. Translated, it gives CASSKAGGTGDGSGNTIYF. The chain joins TRBV21-1 to TRBJ1-3; the listed D gene, TRBD1, was not tested against the DNA. TRBV21-1 is a pseudogene. CDR3 length: 19 amino acids.

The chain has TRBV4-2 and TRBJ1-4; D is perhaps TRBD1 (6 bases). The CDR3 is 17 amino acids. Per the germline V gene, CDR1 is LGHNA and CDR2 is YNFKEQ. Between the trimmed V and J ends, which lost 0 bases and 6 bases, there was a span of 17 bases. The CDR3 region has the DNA TGTGCCAGCAGCCAAGAGTATGGTGTTCAGGGGTATGAAAAACTGTTTTTT. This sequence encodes CASSQEYGVQGYEKLFF.

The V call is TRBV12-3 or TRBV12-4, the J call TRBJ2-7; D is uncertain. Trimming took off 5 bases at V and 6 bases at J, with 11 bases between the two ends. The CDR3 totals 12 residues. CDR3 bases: TGTGCCAGCAGTCACCCCCGGAGCGAGCAGTACTTC. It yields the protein CASSHPRSEQYF.

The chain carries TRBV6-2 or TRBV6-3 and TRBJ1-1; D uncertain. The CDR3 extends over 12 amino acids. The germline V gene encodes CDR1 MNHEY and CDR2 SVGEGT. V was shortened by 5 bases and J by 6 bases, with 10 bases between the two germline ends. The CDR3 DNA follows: TGTGCCAGCAGTGCCGGGTGGGCTGAAGCTTTCTTT. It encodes CASSAGWAEAFF.

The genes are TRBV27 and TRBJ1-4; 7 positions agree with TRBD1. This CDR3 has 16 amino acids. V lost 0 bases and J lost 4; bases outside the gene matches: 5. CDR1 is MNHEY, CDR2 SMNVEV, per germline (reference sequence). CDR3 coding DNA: TGTGCCAGCAGTTTATCTCGGGACAGCTTTAATGAAAAACTGTTTTTT. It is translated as CASSLSRDSFNEKLFF.

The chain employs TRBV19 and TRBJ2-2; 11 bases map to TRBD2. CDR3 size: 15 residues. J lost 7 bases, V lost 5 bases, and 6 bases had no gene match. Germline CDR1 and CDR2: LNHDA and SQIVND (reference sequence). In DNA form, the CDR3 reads TGTGCCAGTAGTTTGTTAGCGGGAGGGAGCGGGGAGCTGTTTTTT. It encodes CASSLLAGGSGELFF.

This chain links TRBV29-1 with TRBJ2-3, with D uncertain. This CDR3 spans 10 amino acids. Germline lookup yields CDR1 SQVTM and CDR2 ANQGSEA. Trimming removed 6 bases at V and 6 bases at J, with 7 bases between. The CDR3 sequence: CSVDRDTQYF. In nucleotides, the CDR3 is TGCAGCGTCGATCGGGATACGCAGTATTTT.

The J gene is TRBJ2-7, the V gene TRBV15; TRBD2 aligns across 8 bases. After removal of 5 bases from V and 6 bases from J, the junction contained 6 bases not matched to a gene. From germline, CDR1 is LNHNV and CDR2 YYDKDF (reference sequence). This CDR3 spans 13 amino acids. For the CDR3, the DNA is TGTGCCACCAGCCCGCGAGGGACTAGCGAGCAGTACTTC. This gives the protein CATSPRGTSEQYF.

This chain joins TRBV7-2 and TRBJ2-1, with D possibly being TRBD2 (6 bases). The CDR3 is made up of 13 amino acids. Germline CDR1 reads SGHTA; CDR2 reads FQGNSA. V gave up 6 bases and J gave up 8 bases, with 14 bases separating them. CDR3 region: CASSPASAYEQFF. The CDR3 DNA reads TGTGCCAGCAGTCCAGCTAGCGCCTATGAGCAGTTCTTC.

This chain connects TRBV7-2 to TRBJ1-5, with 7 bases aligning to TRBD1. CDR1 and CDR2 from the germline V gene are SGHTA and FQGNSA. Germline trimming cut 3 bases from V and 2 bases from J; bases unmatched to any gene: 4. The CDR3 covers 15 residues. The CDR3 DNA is TGTGCCAGCAGCTTCAGAGGGGGCGGCAATCAGCCCCAGCATTTT. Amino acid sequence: CASSFRGGGNQPQHF.

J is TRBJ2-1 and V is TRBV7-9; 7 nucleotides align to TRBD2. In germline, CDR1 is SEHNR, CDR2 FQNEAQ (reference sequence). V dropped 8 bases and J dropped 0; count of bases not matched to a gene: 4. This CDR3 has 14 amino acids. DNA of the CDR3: TGTGCCAGCGGGGGGGGGACCTCCTACAATGAGCAGTTCTTC. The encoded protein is CASGGGTSYNEQFF.